These 5 T cell receptor beta chains share one sample of origin, sequenced in a study of cytomegalovirus exposure and HLA in healthy donors. Some clones are missing from TCRdb's copy, which holds only in-frame ones; the method was immunoSEQ multiplex PCR. Here the sample spans about 60,000 clones, 90% to 95% being singletons. The specimen was PBMCs. Receptors were obtained from a woman aged 18-29 years in good health and CMV-seronegative.

The chain combines TRBV5-5 with TRBJ2-7, with D possibly matching TRBD2 (6 bases). CDR1 is SGHKS, CDR2 YYEKEE, per germline (reference sequence). CDR3 length: 12 residues. Between the trimmed V and J ends, which lost 2 bases and 7 bases, there was a span of 10 bases. The CDR3, as DNA: TGTGCCAGCAGCTTTACCGGGACTGAGCAGTACTTC. It codes for CASSFTGTEQYF.

This sequence joins TRBV19 and TRBJ2-1, with TRBD1 identical over 7 bases. The CDR3 totals 13 residues. CDR1 is LNHDA and CDR2 is SQIVND in the germline V gene (reference sequence). Losses at the gene ends were 11 bases for V and 4 bases for J; bases not matched to a gene: 8. CDR3 sequence: CAVGTDSYNEQFF. The CDR3 nucleotides are TGTGCCGTTGGGACAGATTCATACAATGAGCAGTTCTTC.

V usage is TRBV7-3 and J usage is TRBJ1-1; 10 bases are shared with TRBD1. Germline V gene sequence: CDR1 SGHTA, CDR2 FQGTGA. This CDR3 is built from 16 residues. V shed 4 bases and J 3 bases; nucleotides not matched to a gene: 8. The CDR3 sequence: CASSSGTGVMDTEAFF. The CDR3 nucleotides are TGTGCCAGCAGCTCGGGGACAGGGGTAATGGACACTGAAGCTTTCTTT.

This rearrangement joins TRBV27 to TRBJ1-2; D uncertain. Germline V CDR1 and CDR2: MNHEY, SMNVEV (reference sequence). V lost 6 bases to trimming and J lost 4 bases, with 12 bases between them. The CDR3 has 13 residues. The CDR3 DNA reads TGTGCCAGCAGCGTAGAGGGCCCCTATGGCTACACCTTC. This gives the protein CASSVEGPYGYTF.

The gene calls are TRBV10-3 and TRBJ2-1; tentative D call: TRBD2 (6 bases). The V gene lost 6 bases and the J gene lost 7 bases, with 10 bases spanning the gap. Germline values: CDR1 ENHRY, CDR2 SYGVKD. The CDR3 length is 12 residues. CDR3 residues: CAISLSGNEQFF. CDR3 sequence (DNA): TGTGCCATCAGCCTTAGCGGAAATGAGCAGTTCTTC.